The following is a T cell receptor (beta chain) sequence with its context. Its antigen is as yet unknown. CDR3 length equals 15 residues. The V and J ends lost 0 bases and 7 bases, in that order; junction bases with no gene match: 6. The germline gives CDR1 SGHVS, CDR2 FQNEAQ. The protocol was immunoSEQ multiplex PCR, while the TCRdb copy is restricted to in-frame clones and leaves out a portion. Here the sample spans fewer than 25,000 clones, just over 90% being singletons. This sample is part of a study of T cells in localized non-small cell lung cancer. Study-wide results and limits: T cell clonality was highest in uninvolved adjacent lung, above tumor. Greater blood T cell density accompanied longer overall survival.

The starting material was peripheral blood, obtained before any cancer treatment. J is TRBJ2-5 and V is TRBV7-8; 9 nucleotides agree with TRBD1. The receptor was derived from a male donor at least 60 years old with stage I squamous cell lung carcinoma. The CDR3 sequence: CASSLAGQGGGTQYF. The CDR3 bases are TGTGCCAGCAGCTTAGCGGGACAGGGCGGGGGGACCCAGTACTTC. The variable domain in full, with the rest retrieved from reference TRBV7-8 and TRBJ2-5, is GAGVSQSPRYKVAKRGQDVALRCDPISGHVSLFWYQQALGQGPEFLTYFQNEAQLDKSGLPSDRFFAERPEGSVSTLKIQRTQQEDSAVYLCASSLAGQGGGTQYFGPGTRLLVL.